Shown below are 20 T cell receptor beta chains from a single sample sequenced in a study of T cell repertoires in ileal Crohn's disease. Profiled with immunoSEQ multiplex PCR; TCRdb holds only in-frame clones, not every one. Among roughly 62,000 clones listed, 85% to 90% were seen once. The sample's time point: neoterminal ileum biopsy at postoperative endoscopy, about 6 months after surgery. Specimen: ileal tissue. The receptors derive from an adult with Crohn's disease.

The J gene is TRBJ1-5, the V gene TRBV4-2; 7 bases fit TRBD1. The CDR3 sequence is 15 residues long. J lost 2 bases, V lost 1 base, and 2 bases had no gene match. CDR1 is LGHNA, CDR2 YNFKEQ, per germline. The CDR3 loop is CASSQGQGRNQPQHF. The CDR3 DNA reads TGTGCCAGCAGCCAAGGACAGGGCCGCAATCAGCCCCAGCATTTT.

V gene TRBV5-6 combines with J gene TRBJ2-1; 7 positions match TRBD2. There are 16 residues in the CDR3. Looked up from germline, CDR1 is SGHDT and CDR2 is YYEEEE. V shed 2 bases and J 1 base; nucleotides not matched to a gene: 6. In nucleotides, the CDR3 is TGTGCCAGCAGCTTAGGCCCTAGCGGTTCCTACAATGAGCAGTTCTTC. This codes for CASSLGPSGSYNEQFF.

The CDR3 reads CASSTGQTAEAFF. Written as DNA, the CDR3 is TGTGCCAGCAGCACCGGACAGACAGCTGAAGCTTTCTTT. This sequence joins TRBV5-4 and TRBJ1-1; D may be TRBD1 (6 bases). V was clipped by 4 bases and J by 6 bases, with 13 bases between them. The germline V gene encodes CDR1 SGHNT and CDR2 YYREEE (reference sequence). CDR3 length: 13 residues.

V gene TRBV6-6 combines with J gene TRBJ2-5; 10 bases are a match to TRBD2. The CDR3 runs 13 residues. Germline CDR1 MNHNY, CDR2 SVGAGI (reference sequence). After removal of 8 bases from V and 7 bases from J, the junction contained 7 bases not matched to a gene. CDR3 sequence: CASSLAGVGTQYF. In DNA form, the CDR3 reads TGTGCCAGCTCCCTAGCGGGGGTGGGGACCCAGTACTTC.

In its sample, this clone was seen a few times. V and J are TRBV2 and TRBJ1-4; D unclear. The CDR3 consists of 13 residues. From germline, CDR1 is SNHLY and CDR2 FYNNEI. Trimming took off 9 bases at V and 5 bases at J, with 13 bases between the two ends. The CDR3 reads CASRNQRNEKLFF. The CDR3 DNA is TGTGCCAGTCGGAACCAGCGAAATGAAAAACTGTTTTTT.

This chain joins TRBV7-6 and TRBJ1-6; the match to TRBD1 covers 9 bases. The CDR3 length is 17 residues. Germline CDR1 reads SGHVS; CDR2 reads FNYEAQ. With 2 bases clipped from V and 7 bases from J, the junction kept 9 bases outside the gene matches. The chain's CDR3 is CASSLTTPGQGNSPLHF. For the CDR3, the DNA is TGTGCCAGCAGCTTAACTACCCCGGGACAGGGCAATTCACCCCTCCACTTT.

The chain combines TRBV6-1 with TRBJ1-3; D remains unclear. The germline gives CDR1 MNHNS, CDR2 SASEGT. The V and J ends lost 3 bases and 0 bases respectively, with 6 bases between them. The CDR3 is 14 residues long. The DNA of the CDR3 is TGTGCCAGCAGTGATCTGAGCTCTGGAAACACCATATATTTT. Translated, it gives CASSDLSSGNTIYF.

This chain joins TRBV7-8 and TRBJ1-2; possibly TRBD1 for D (5 bases). The germline V gene encodes CDR1 SGHVS and CDR2 FQNEAQ. The length of the CDR3 is 18 residues. The V and J ends lost 2 bases and 4 bases respectively, with 23 bases between them. CDR3 region: CASSLSPSPGGSPYGYTF. The CDR3 DNA reads as TGTGCCAGCAGCTTATCCCCCTCCCCGGGGGGGAGTCCCTATGGCTACACCTTC.

The rearrangement joins TRBV9 to TRBJ2-3, with D maybe TRBD2 (6 bases). The V end lost 0 bases, the J end lost 6 bases, and 14 bases lay between the germline ends. The length of the CDR3 is 15 residues. Germline V CDR1 and CDR2: SGDLS, YYNGEE. CDR3 loop: CASSVDFAGPDTQYF. CDR3 DNA: TGTGCCAGCAGCGTAGACTTCGCGGGACCGGATACGCAGTATTTT. The variable domain in full, completed from reference TRBV9 and TRBJ2-3, reads DSGVTQTPKHLITATGQRVTLRCSPRSGDLSVYWYQQSLDQGLQFLIQYYNGEERAKGNILERFSAQQFPDLHSELNLSSLELGDSALYFCASSVDFAGPDTQYFGPGTRLTVL.

This clone showed up just once. The rearrangement uses TRBV29-1 and TRBJ1-1; no definite D call. Germline CDR1 is SQVTM and CDR2 is ANQGSEA. V lost 5 bases and J 3 bases, leaving 13 bases between the germline ends. The CDR3 totals 13 residues. CDR3 in amino acids: CSVQLLLDTEAFF. The CDR3 DNA reads TGCAGCGTTCAATTACTCCTTGACACTGAAGCTTTCTTT. Based on the CDR3 plus reference TRBV29-1 and TRBJ1-1, the full variable domain is SAVISQKPSRDICQRGTSLTIQCQVDSQVTMMFWYRQQPGQSLTLIATANQGSEATYESGFVIDKFPISRPNLTFSTLTVSNMSPEDSSIYLCSVQLLLDTEAFFGQGTRLTVV.

The rearrangement joins TRBV12-5 to TRBJ1-2, with TRBD1 matching 9 bases. The CDR3 has 13 amino acids. Germline V gene lookup returns CDR1 LGHNT and CDR2 FRNRAP. The junction had 1 base not matched to a gene; V was cut back by 4 bases and J by 4 bases. In DNA, the CDR3 is TGTGCTAGTGGTTCGGACAGGGGCTATGGCTACACCTTC. This gives the protein CASGSDRGYGYTF.

The chain has TRBV5-6 and TRBJ2-3, with 10 bases matching TRBD1. This CDR3 comprises 15 residues. Germline V lookup: CDR1 SGHDT, CDR2 YYEEEE. The J segment lost 10 bases and the V segment lost 7 bases, leaving 15 bases of the junction unmatched. CDR3 DNA: TGTGCCAGCGGGCCGACAGGGGGCGCCGTGGGGGCGCAGTATTTT. Amino acid sequence: CASGPTGGAVGAQYF.

The chain uses TRBV14 and TRBJ2-3; 8 nucleotides agree with TRBD2. V dropped 4 bases and J dropped 6; count of bases not matched to a gene: 9. The CDR3 spans 15 residues. Germline V gene lookup returns CDR1 SGHDN and CDR2 FVKESK. The CDR3 nucleotides are TGTGCCAGCAGCCTTTTTGGACTAGCTTCCGATACGCAGTATTTT. Amino acids: CASSLFGLASDTQYF. Based on the CDR3 plus reference TRBV14 and TRBJ2-3, the full variable domain is EAGVTQFPSHSVIEKGQTVTLRCDPISGHDNLYWYRRVMGKEIKFLLHFVKESKQDESGMPNNRFLAERTGGTYSTLKVQPAELEDSGVYFCASSLFGLASDTQYFGPGTRLTVL.

This chain uses TRBV27 with TRBJ2-4, with TRBD2 identical over 14 bases. With V trimmed by 1 base and J by 2 bases, 7 bases remained unmatched. Germline-derived CDR1 and CDR2 are MNHEY and SMNVEV (reference sequence). The length of the CDR3 is 19 residues. The CDR3 is CASSLLGTSGSKSKNIQYF. CDR3 coding DNA: TGTGCCAGCAGTTTATTGGGGACTAGCGGGAGTAAGTCCAAAAACATTCAGTACTTC.

The chain employs TRBV30 and TRBJ1-1; unclear D gene. V was shortened by 2 bases and J by 1 base, with 8 bases between the two germline ends. The CDR3 has 13 amino acids. The germline V gene has CDR1 GTSNPN and CDR2 SVGIG (reference sequence). CDR3 DNA sequence: TGTGCCTGGAGTACACAGACGAACACTGAAGCTTTCTTT. This encodes CAWSTQTNTEAFF. Filled out from reference TRBV30 and TRBJ1-1, the complete variable domain reads SQTIHQWPATLVQPVGSPLSLECTVEGTSNPNLYWYRQAAGRGLQLLFYSVGIGQISSEVPQNLSASRPQDRQFILSSKKLLLSDSGFYLCAWSTQTNTEAFFGQGTRLTVV.

Notes on this clone: Since no conserved phenylalanine or tryptophan closes the CDR3, a read error is the likely cause. V gene TRBV18 combines with J gene TRBJ1-4; D ambiguous. The V end was cut by 3 bases, the J end by 5 bases, with 13 bases between. This CDR3 is built from 15 residues. Germline CDR1 is KGHSH and CDR2 is LQKENI. In DNA form, the CDR3 reads TGTGCCAGCTCACCTCAGGCTGAAAACAATGAAAAACTGTTTCTT. Residues: CASSPQAENNEKLFL.

V is TRBV6-6 and J is TRBJ1-2; tentative D call: TRBD1 (5 bases). CDR1 and CDR2 (germline): MNHNY, SVGAGI (reference sequence). The CDR3 loop spans 14 amino acids. V was cut by 11 bases and J by 8 bases, with 24 bases left in between. The CDR3 DNA reads TGTGCCGCCTCCCTGGGTCAGGGAGGGCCGGGCTACACCTTC. This gives the protein CAASLGQGGPGYTF.

This clone was found once. This CDR3 is also generated by other DNA sequences in the sample. The chain joins TRBV5-1 to TRBJ2-1, with 8 positions matching TRBD1. The CDR3 extends over 15 amino acids. V shed 0 bases and J 4 bases; nucleotides not matched to a gene: 3. Germline CDR1 SGHRS, CDR2 YFSETQ. Here the CDR3 reads CASSLAGQAYNEQFF. The CDR3 DNA follows: TGCGCCAGCAGCTTGGCGGGACAGGCGTACAATGAGCAGTTCTTC. The full variable domain, completed using reference TRBV5-1 and TRBJ2-1, is KAGVTQTPRYLIKTRGQQVTLSCSPISGHRSVSWYQQTPGQGLQFLFEYFSETQRNKGNFPGRFSGRQFSNSRSEMNVSTLELGDSALYLCASSLAGQAYNEQFFGPGTRLTVL.

This chain connects TRBV27 to TRBJ1-1, with D perhaps matching TRBD1 (5 bases). Trimming cost V 6 bases and J 1 base, with 12 bases left between them. The germline gives CDR1 MNHEY, CDR2 SMNVEV (reference sequence). The CDR3 has 14 residues. For the CDR3, the DNA is TGTGCCAGCAGACCCGGGACTTCGAACACTGAAGCTTTCTTT. It yields the protein CASRPGTSNTEAFF.

The chain has TRBV7-2 and TRBJ1-5; D remains ambiguous. Germline CDR1 SGHTA, CDR2 FQGNSA. CDR3 length: 15 amino acids. Trimming stripped 5 bases from V and 7 bases from J, with 18 bases between. CDR3 region: CASSPTSGSSQPQHF. CDR3 nucleotides: TGTGCCAGCAGCCCAACTTCGGGGAGCAGCCAGCCCCAGCATTTT.